This is a list of T cell receptor beta chains from one sample in a study of T cells in Graves' hyperthyroidism and ophthalmopathy. Each CDR3 protein gets one entry after TCRdb re-called the multiplex PCR reads with MiXCR. Seen here are 650,000 to 750,000 distinct CDR3 sequences, 14% observed once, and the top ten hold approximately 10%. What was sequenced was blood. The receptors were gathered from a woman between 18 and 29 years old with Graves' hyperthyroidism. The CDR3 runs from the conserved cysteine through the conserved F or W. D genes are given only for firm matches. Rows may omit the clone size; those that give it use once, few, many or a size class.

few	TRBV6-1	TRBJ1-6	TRBD1	TGTGCCAGCAAAAAGGGGGCGGGGGATTCACCCCTCCACTTT	CASKKGAGDSPLHF
-	TRBV18	TRBJ2-1	-	TGTGCCAGCTCACCACCGGGACGAGGCAATGAGCAGTTCTTC	CASSPPGRGNEQFF
-	TRBV6-1	TRBJ2-5	-	TGTGCCACAGGGAGAGGGGGGACAGCGCAGACCCAGTACTTC	CATGRGGTAQTQYF
-	TRBV12-3/TRBV12-4	TRBJ1-1	TRBD1	TGTGCCAGCAGTTTTCGGGACAGGGTAATTAACACTGAAGCTTTCTTT	CASSFRDRVINTEAFF
-	TRBV2	TRBJ2-7	TRBD2	TGTGCCAGCAGTGAAATGCCAGCGGGAAAGTCCTACGAGCAGTACTTC	CASSEMPAGKSYEQYF
few	TRBV6-2/TRBV6-3	TRBJ2-2	TRBD2	TGTGCCAGCAGTTACTCGACCGGGAGGGTTGGCACCGGGGAGCTGTTTTTT	CASSYSTGRVGTGELFF
many	TRBV7-9	TRBJ2-5	-	TGTGCCAGCAGCTTTTTTGGTGGGGCGCAAGAGACCCAGTACTTC	CASSFFGGAQETQYF
-	TRBV29-1	TRBJ2-1	-	TGCAGCGTTGAAGCCAAGGGTTGGGCTTCCCGCTACAATGAGCAGTTCTTC	CSVEAKGWASRYNEQFF
many	TRBV2	TRBJ2-1	TRBD2	TGTGCCAGCGTTACTGAAGCGGGAGGGTTCTACAATGAGCAGTTCTTC	CASVTEAGGFYNEQFF
many	TRBV30	TRBJ2-4	TRBD2	TGTGCCTGGAGCACCCTAGCGGGAGATCCCAAAAACATTCAGTACTTC	CAWSTLAGDPKNIQYF
many	TRBV7-9	TRBJ2-2	TRBD1	TGTGCCAGCAGCCCCCTGATGCTAGGGGGCGAGACCGGGGAGCTGTTTTTT	CASSPLMLGGETGELFF